This TCR beta chain was identified during a study of blood T cell repertoires in COVID-19. Study-level information: PBMCs, B-cell-depleted T cells, or T cells provided the cDNA or gDNA that made up the material.

The germline V and J ends were trimmed by 7 bases and 8 bases, with 12 bases remaining between them. The CDR3 loop spans 12 amino acids. Germline CDR1 is SNHLY and CDR2 is FYNNEI. TCRdb keeps only in-frame clones here, not all; method: immunoSEQ multiplex PCR. The table shows about 100,000 clones, with around four fifths occurring only once. This TCR was sampled from a man in his 70s with active or convalescent COVID-19. This chain uses TRBV2 with TRBJ2-4; D is possibly TRBD1 (5 bases). Material: peripheral blood. In DNA, the CDR3 is TGTGCCAGCAAAGGGGAAAGGGACATTCAGTACTTC. Residues: CASKGERDIQYF.